Listed below are T cell receptor beta chains from one sample, sequenced in a study of blood T cells in healthy people across ages. From the 5' RACE reads, TCRdb called clonotypes with MiXCR, one entry per CDR3 protein. The table lists roughly 500,000 distinct CDR3 sequences, nearly 25% of them singletons. Another study also made use of these data, one on T cells of mothers and their children.

The sample consisted of blood. All receptors come from a boy younger than 18 in good health. The CDR3 runs from the conserved cysteine through the conserved F or W. The D gene is left open where the match is weak. Some rows have no size entry. The others give once, few or many, or a class for an expanded clone.

length	size	V	D	J	CDR3	DNA
14	.	TRBV14	.	TRBJ2-7	CASSQEDISYEQYF	TGTGCCAGCAGCCAAGAGGACATTTCCTACGAGCAGTACTTC
13	.	TRBV20-1	TRBD1	TRBJ1-2	CSARDSLGYGYTF	TGCAGTGCCAGGGACAGCCTGGGCTATGGCTACACCTTC
15	.	TRBV7-2	.	TRBJ2-3	CASSLVGGPEKTQYF	TGTGCCAGCAGCTTAGTTGGGGGCCCTGAGAAGACGCAGTATTTT
15	.	TRBV18	.	TRBJ1-6	CASSLRQERNSPLHF	TGTGCCAGCTCCCTTAGACAGGAGAGAAATTCACCCCTCCACTTT
15	few	TRBV12-3/TRBV12-4	TRBD2	TRBJ2-4	CASTSSGSAKNIQYF	TGTGCCAGCACCTCTAGCGGGAGCGCCAAAAACATTCAGTACTTC
11	many	TRBV12-3/TRBV12-4	.	TRBJ1-1	CASSDRYGAFF	TGTGCCAGCAGTGACAGATATGGAGCTTTCTTT
15	.	TRBV4-2	TRBD2	TRBJ2-7	CANSQDTSGSYEQYF	TGTGCCAACAGCCAAGATACTAGCGGGAGCTACGAGCAGTACTTC
15	.	TRBV4-3	TRBD1	TRBJ2-7	CASSQVYRGINEQYF	TGCGCCAGCAGCCAAGTATACAGGGGTATCAACGAGCAGTACTTC
14	.	TRBV20-1	TRBD1	TRBJ2-5	CSARMTGSQETQYF	TGCAGTGCTAGGATGACAGGGAGCCAAGAGACCCAGTACTTC
15	few	TRBV9	.	TRBJ2-1	CASSVEGGPYNEQFF	TGTGCCAGCAGCGTAGAGGGGGGACCCTACAATGAGCAGTTCTTC
15	.	TRBV14	.	TRBJ1-2	CASSQGLPPLYGYTF	TGTGCCAGCAGCCAAGGACTGCCCCCACTCTATGGCTACACCTTC
18	.	TRBV9	TRBD1	TRBJ1-4	CASSVGTAVTSTNEKLFF	TGTGCCAGCAGCGTTGGGACAGCTGTCACTTCAACTAATGAAAAACTGTTTTTT
15	.	TRBV7-2	.	TRBJ2-5	CASSSSSTPLETQYF	TGTGCCAGCAGCTCGAGTTCTACTCCTCTCGAGACCCAGTACTTC
15	many	TRBV29-1	TRBD1	TRBJ2-7	CSVEGPGQGTYEQYF	TGCAGCGTTGAAGGCCCGGGACAGGGTACCTACGAGCAGTACTTC
16	few	TRBV5-1	TRBD2	TRBJ2-3	CASSSGTSGVTDTQYF	TGCGCCAGCAGCTCCGGGACTAGCGGGGTGACAGATACGCAGTATTTT
15	.	TRBV25-1	TRBD1	TRBJ1-1	CASSAGTGVLTEAFF	TGTGCCAGCAGTGCCGGGACAGGGGTATTGACTGAAGCTTTCTTT
16	few	TRBV18	.	TRBJ2-7	CASSPKSGSSSYEQYF	TGTGCCAGCTCACCAAAGTCGGGTTCCAGCTCCTACGAGCAGTACTTC
17	few	TRBV7-9	.	TRBJ2-6	CASSLSEAGSGANVLTF	TGTGCCAGCAGCTTAAGTGAGGCGGGCTCTGGGGCCAACGTCCTGACTTTC
15	.	TRBV27	.	TRBJ2-3	CASSLAVLRTDTQYF	TGTGCCAGCAGTTTAGCGGTCCTACGCACAGATACGCAGTATTTT
10	few	TRBV7-9	.	TRBJ2-2	CASKAGELFF	TGTGCCAGCAAAGCCGGGGAGCTGTTTTTT
15	.	TRBV7-6	TRBD1	TRBJ1-6	CASSQTTGLNSPLHF	TGTGCCAGCAGCCAAACGACAGGGCTGAATTCACCCCTCCACTTT
14	.	TRBV27	.	TRBJ1-3	CASSPRGRGNTIYF	TGTGCCAGCAGTCCTCGAGGCAGAGGAAACACCATATATTTT
13	few	TRBV29-1	.	TRBJ2-1	CSVMGRVRGEQFF	TGCAGCGTAATGGGAAGGGTCCGGGGAGAGCAGTTCTTC
13	few	TRBV7-9	.	TRBJ2-7	CASSLAGPREQYF	TGTGCCAGCAGCTTAGCGGGCCCCAGGGAGCAGTACTTC
16	few	TRBV20-1	TRBD2	TRBJ2-5	CSARDGLAGVRETQYF	TGCAGTGCTAGAGACGGCCTAGCGGGAGTCCGGGAGACCCAGTACTTC
14	many	TRBV7-9	TRBD1	TRBJ2-7	CASSWDRGSYEQYF	TGTGCCAGCAGCTGGGACAGGGGTTCCTACGAGCAGTACTTC
15	few	TRBV28	TRBD2	TRBJ2-7	CASSSAGRAPYEQYF	TGTGCCAGCAGTTCAGCCGGGAGGGCCCCCTACGAGCAGTACTTC
14	.	TRBV24-1	.	TRBJ1-2	CATSDPGLLYGYTF	TGCGCCACCAGTGATCCCGGGCTCCTATATGGCTACACCTTC
16	many	TRBV20-1	.	TRBJ2-5	CSARDLIITLRETQYF	TGCAGTGCCCGGGACTTGATAATTACCCTTCGAGAGACCCAGTACTTC
12	.	TRBV20-1	.	TRBJ1-3	CSARGIRNTIYF	TGCAGTGCTAGGGGGATTCGAAACACCATATATTTT
14	many	TRBV20-1	TRBD2	TRBJ2-7	CSARDTQREYEQYF	TGCAGTGCTAGAGATACGCAGCGGGAGTACGAGCAGTACTTC
17	.	TRBV7-6	.	TRBJ1-5	CASSLAAPGVGNQSQHF	TGTGCCAGCAGCTTAGCTGCCCCAGGGGTGGGAAATCAGTCCCAGCATTTT
17	.	TRBV3-1	TRBD2	TRBJ2-5	CASSQDPTGGGQETQYF	TGTGCCAGCAGCCAAGACCCCACCGGCGGGGGACAAGAGACCCAGTACTTC
13	.	TRBV15	.	TRBJ2-7	CATSRDRGDEQYF	TGTGCCACCAGCAGAGATCGGGGCGACGAGCAGTACTTC
14	few	TRBV6-2/TRBV6-3	.	TRBJ2-1	CASSYPPPENEQFF	TGTGCCAGCAGTTACCCTCCCCCCGAGAATGAGCAGTTCTTC
15	few	TRBV3-1	.	TRBJ1-2	CASSQDSATPAGYTF	TGTGCCAGCAGCCAAGATTCTGCTACACCAGCGGGCTACACCTTC
13	.	TRBV29-1	.	TRBJ1-2	CSASPHDRYGYTF	TGCAGCGCTTCCCCCCACGATAGATATGGCTACACCTTC
14	.	TRBV28	.	TRBJ2-5	CASSFGANGETQYF	TGTGCCAGCAGTTTCGGGGCGAACGGGGAGACCCAGTACTTC
13	few	TRBV12-3/TRBV12-4	.	TRBJ2-5	CASRPYRGREQYF	TGTGCCAGCAGACCCTACAGGGGGAGGGAGCAGTACTTC
15	.	TRBV3-1	.	TRBJ2-3	CASSQRPRDTDTQYF	TGTGCCAGCAGCCAACGACCTAGAGACACAGATACGCAGTATTTT
13	few	TRBV20-1	.	TRBJ2-4	CSVMGSIRPIQYF	TGCAGTGTCATGGGGTCGATTAGGCCCATTCAGTACTTC
13	.	TRBV5-6	.	TRBJ2-1	CASGADTYNEQFF	TGTGCCAGCGGAGCGGATACCTACAATGAGCAGTTCTTC
14	few	TRBV20-1	.	TRBJ1-5	CSAYTGPSNQPQHF	TGCAGTGCTTATACAGGGCCTTCCAATCAGCCCCAGCATTTT
14	.	TRBV7-2	.	TRBJ2-3	CASSLGTRGMAQYF	TGTGCCAGCAGCTTGGGGACCCGGGGGATGGCGCAGTATTTT
12	.	TRBV12-3/TRBV12-4	.	TRBJ1-5	CASSPSSQPQHF	TGTGCCAGCAGTCCGTCAAGTCAGCCCCAGCATTTT
13	few	TRBV20-1	.	TRBJ2-3	CSASPTGEDTQYF	TGCAGTGCATCGCCCACAGGAGAAGATACGCAGTATTTT
14	.	TRBV13	.	TRBJ2-7	CASSLGLAPYEQYF	TGTGCCAGCAGCTTAGGCCTCGCTCCCTACGAGCAGTACTTC
15	.	TRBV12-3/TRBV12-4	TRBD2	TRBJ2-7	CASSLLAGRLYEQYF	TGTGCCAGCAGTTTATTAGCGGGGAGGCTCTACGAGCAGTACTTC
14	few	TRBV29-1	TRBD1	TRBJ2-7	CSVEQGVFPYEQYF	TGCAGCGTTGAACAGGGGGTATTTCCCTACGAGCAGTACTTC
14	few	TRBV20-1	TRBD2	TRBJ2-2	CSARALAGAGELFF	TGCAGTGCTAGAGCGCTAGCGGGGGCAGGGGAGCTGTTTTTT
15	.	TRBV7-9	.	TRBJ2-1	CASSLSGSPYNEQFF	TGTGCCAGCAGCTTATCAGGATCGCCCTACAATGAGCAGTTCTTC
17	few	TRBV9	.	TRBJ2-3	CASSAGARQGGTDTQYF	TGTGCCAGCAGCGCGGGGGCTAGACAGGGCGGCACAGATACGCAGTATTTT
15	few	TRBV30	.	TRBJ2-7	CAWSVGGAPSYEQYF	TGTGCCTGGAGTGTCGGGGGTGCTCCTTCCTACGAGCAGTACTTC
18	.	TRBV28	.	TRBJ1-1	CASSDPTGGHRMYAEAFF	TGTGCCAGCAGTGACCCAACCGGAGGCCACCGCATGTACGCTGAAGCTTTCTTT
16	few	TRBV5-1	TRBD2	TRBJ2-1	CASQPWLAGFGNEQFF	TGCGCCAGCCAACCTTGGCTAGCGGGATTCGGCAATGAGCAGTTCTTC
13	.	TRBV7-2	TRBD1	TRBJ1-2	CASSWGQNNGYTF	TGTGCCAGCAGCTGGGGACAGAACAATGGCTACACCTTC
12	.	TRBV14	.	TRBJ2-7	CASSQIRREQYF	TGTGCCAGCAGTCAAATTCGGCGGGAGCAGTACTTC
13	few	TRBV2	TRBD1	TRBJ1-2	CASRADRDYGYTF	TGTGCCAGCAGAGCAGACAGGGACTATGGCTACACCTTC
16	few	TRBV4-1	.	TRBJ1-1	CASSQGPGRTNTEAFF	TGCGCCAGCAGCCAGGGTCCGGGACGGACAAACACTGAAGCTTTCTTT
15	.	TRBV21-1	.	TRBJ2-7	CASNPPGEAVLEQYF	TGTGCCAGCAACCCCCCGGGGGAGGCGGTGTTAGAGCAGTACTTC